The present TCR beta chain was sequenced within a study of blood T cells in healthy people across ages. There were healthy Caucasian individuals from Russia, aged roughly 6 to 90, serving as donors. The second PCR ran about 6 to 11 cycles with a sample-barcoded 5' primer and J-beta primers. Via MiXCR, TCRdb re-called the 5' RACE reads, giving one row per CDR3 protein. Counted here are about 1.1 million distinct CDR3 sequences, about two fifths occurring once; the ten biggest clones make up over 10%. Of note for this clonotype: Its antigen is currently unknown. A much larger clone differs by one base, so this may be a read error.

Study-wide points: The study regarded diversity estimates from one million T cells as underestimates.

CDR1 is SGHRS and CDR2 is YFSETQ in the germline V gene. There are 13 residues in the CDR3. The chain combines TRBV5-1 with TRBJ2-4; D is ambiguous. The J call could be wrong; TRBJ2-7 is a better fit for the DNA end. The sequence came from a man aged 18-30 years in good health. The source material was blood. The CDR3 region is CAGSYPGTYEQYF. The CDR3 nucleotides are TGCGCCGGCAGCTACCCAGGTACCTACGAGCAGTACTTC.